The T cell receptor beta chain under discussion was sequenced for a study of beta chain features in type 1 diabetes. Broader study findings: People with Type 1 diabetes carried modestly yet significantly shorter TCRB CDR3s in all four CD4+ subsets. PCR could preferentially amplify shorter templates, alike in patients and controls. In cDNA sequencing, cells with high TCR expression could be over-represented.

The isolated RNA, all of it, was reverse transcribed, so expressed TCRB transcripts were what got sequenced. Using immunoSEQ multiplex PCR, the repertoire was profiled, and TCRdb retains in-frame clones only, with some absent. Here the sample spans over 200,000 clones, roughly a tenth being singletons. About this clone itself: The antigen remains undetermined.

The CDR3 consists of 12 residues. The germline V and J ends were trimmed by 0 bases and 7 bases, with 7 bases remaining between them. Germline lookup yields CDR1 LGHNA and CDR2 YNFKEQ. Donors contributed one heparinised blood draw apiece, averaging about 110 mL. The receptor was isolated from a young man with type 1 diabetes. V and J are TRBV4-2 and TRBJ2-7; no reliable D call. The sequenced sample was naive CD4+ T cells from blood. CDR3: CASSQDRGEQYF. CDR3 bases: TGTGCCAGCAGCCAAGATCGAGGTGAGCAGTACTTC.